Following are 26 T cell receptor beta chains from one sample sequenced in a study of blood T cell repertoires in COVID-19. TCRdb's copy holds only in-frame clones and misses some; the assay was immunoSEQ multiplex PCR. The table lists fewer than 200,000 clones, around 83% of them singletons, with roughly 15% in the top ten. Sequencing input: PBMCs or T cells enriched from blood (not recorded which). These receptors all come from a man aged 45 to 65 who had recovered from COVID-19.

The chain uses TRBV5-1 and TRBJ2-1, with D tentatively TRBD2 (5 bases). The CDR3 is 16 amino acids. V gave up 0 bases and J gave up 0 bases, with 10 bases separating them. CDR1 is SGHRS, CDR2 YFSETQ, per germline. CDR3 coding DNA: TGCGCCAGCAGCTTGGCCGGACTTAGCTCCTACAATGAGCAGTTCTTC. Encoded protein: CASSLAGLSSYNEQFF.

The chain links TRBV7-6 to TRBJ2-7; D unclear. The V end was cut by 5 bases, the J end by 5 bases, with 13 bases between. The V gene's germline CDR1 is SGHVS and CDR2 FNYEAQ. CDR3 length: 13 amino acids. The CDR3 is CASSLVGVDEQYF. DNA of the CDR3: TGTGCCAGCAGCCTGGTCGGTGTGGACGAGCAGTACTTC.

The rearrangement links TRBV18 to TRBJ1-4; D ambiguous. The V gene lost 3 bases and the J gene lost 5 bases, with 7 bases spanning the gap. The CDR3 has 13 residues. Germline CDR1 and CDR2: KGHSH and LQKENI. CDR3 sequence reads: CASSPSQNEKLFF. In nucleotides, the CDR3 is TGTGCCAGCTCACCGAGCCAAAATGAAAAACTGTTTTTT.

This clone came up once. The chain recombines TRBV10-1 with TRBJ2-5; 8 bases map to TRBD1. Germline-derived CDR1 and CDR2 are WNHNN and SYGVQD (reference sequence). V dropped 6 bases and J dropped 1; count of bases not matched to a gene: 4. The CDR3 sequence is 14 residues long. The CDR3 reads CASRRQGSQETQYF. The CDR3 DNA reads as TGCGCCAGCAGGAGACAGGGGTCCCAAGAGACCCAGTACTTC.

The chain couples TRBV19 to TRBJ2-1; no clear D. V lost 5 bases to trimming and J lost 0 bases, with 8 bases between them. CDR3 length: 14 amino acids. Germline values: CDR1 LNHDA, CDR2 SQIVND (reference sequence). This chain's CDR3 is CASSPWSSYNEQFF. In DNA, the CDR3 is TGTGCCAGTAGTCCTTGGAGCTCCTACAATGAGCAGTTCTTC.

J is TRBJ2-1 and V is TRBV7-9, with 8 nucleotides matching TRBD2. The CDR3 loop spans 16 amino acids. Trimming cost V 4 bases and J 0 bases; bases outside gene matches: 5. Germline V gene sequence: CDR1 SEHNR, CDR2 FQNEAQ (reference sequence). In nucleotides, the CDR3 is TGTGCCAGCAGCTCGTTAGCGGGGAGCTCCTACAATGAGCAGTTCTTC. This translates into CASSSLAGSSYNEQFF.

This chain joins TRBV9 and TRBJ2-7; the D is unclear. Trimming left V 0 bases short and J 0 bases short, with 10 bases between. Germline CDR1 is SGDLS and CDR2 is YYNGEE. This CDR3 contains 15 residues. CDR3 coding DNA: TGTGCCAGCAGCGTAGGCTCCGAGCCCTCCTACGAGCAGTACTTC. Its protein is CASSVGSEPSYEQYF.

This rearrangement joins TRBV5-8 to TRBJ2-7, with 8 nucleotides matching TRBD2. The germline V gene has CDR1 SGHTS and CDR2 YDEGEE. J was trimmed by 4 bases and V by 0 bases; bases with no gene match: 6. CDR3 size: 15 residues. CDR3 residues: CASSLAGGSTYEQYF. The CDR3 DNA sequence: TGTGCCAGCAGCTTGGCGGGGGGGTCTACTTACGAGCAGTACTTC.

The chain is built from TRBV10-2 and TRBJ1-2; D unclear. Germline loops: CDR1 WSHSY, CDR2 SAAADI. V was shortened by 2 bases and J by 8 bases, with 6 bases between the two germline ends. The CDR3 has 11 residues. The CDR3 sequence is CASSEGGGYTF. CDR3 bases: TGCGCCAGCAGTGAGGGCGGGGGCTACACCTTC.

V usage is TRBV7-3 and J usage is TRBJ2-3; TRBD1 is a possible D gene (6 bases). Looked up from germline, CDR1 is SGHTA and CDR2 is FQGTGA. The V end was cut by 3 bases, the J end by 3 bases, with 10 bases between. The CDR3 consists of 14 residues. CDR3 DNA sequence: TGTGCCAGCAGCTTTCAGGGGTTAACAGATACGCAGTATTTT. The encoded protein is CASSFQGLTDTQYF.

V is TRBV11-2 and J is TRBJ1-2, with D hard to call. The CDR3 loop spans 14 amino acids. V was cut by 5 bases and J by 4 bases, with 14 bases left in between. Germline V gene sequence: CDR1 SGHAT, CDR2 FQNNGV. The CDR3: CASSRDALAYGYTF. The CDR3 coding sequence is TGTGCCAGCAGCCGGGATGCTTTAGCCTATGGCTACACCTTC.

The chain links TRBV24-1 to TRBJ2-1, with 8 bases matching TRBD2. V lost 5 bases and J lost 3; bases outside the gene matches: 5. The CDR3 is 15 residues long. The germline V gene encodes CDR1 KGHDR and CDR2 SFDVKD. The CDR3 here is CATSVVRGVYNEQFF. The DNA for the CDR3 is TGTGCCACCAGTGTCGTGCGGGGGGTCTACAATGAGCAGTTCTTC.

V and J are TRBV5-1 and TRBJ2-2, with D possibly matching TRBD2 (6 bases). The V end was cut by 4 bases, the J end by 0 bases, with 22 bases between. This CDR3 spans 19 amino acids. Germline V CDR1 and CDR2: SGHRS, YFSETQ. The CDR3 DNA reads as TGCGCCAGCAGCCTCATCGGCGGGGCAGGAGACACGAACACCGGGGAGCTGTTTTTT. This encodes CASSLIGGAGDTNTGELFF.

This clone was detected ten times or more. The CDR3 loop reads CSASKPSDRGYGYTF. The CDR3 region has the DNA TGCAGTGCTAGTAAACCCTCGGACAGGGGCTATGGCTACACCTTC. The chain has TRBV20-1 and TRBJ1-2; TRBD1 matches 9 bases. Trimming at V came to 3 bases and at J to 4 bases, leaving 9 bases not matched to a gene. This CDR3 is built from 15 residues. Germline CDR1 is DFQATT and CDR2 is SNEGSKA (reference sequence).

This clone occurred once. The chain employs TRBV2 and TRBJ2-7, with D possibly matching TRBD1 (5 bases). This CDR3 region has 12 residues. Trimming shortened V by 6 bases and J by 2 bases, and 8 bases separated the two germline ends. The germline V gene encodes CDR1 SNHLY and CDR2 FYNNEI. CDR3 coding DNA: TGTGCCAGCAGGAGACAGACCTACGAGCAGTACTTC. Translation gives CASRRQTYEQYF.

The chain combines TRBV5-4 with TRBJ2-3, with 10 bases lining up with TRBD1. There are 15 residues in the CDR3. Germline V gene lookup returns CDR1 SGHNT and CDR2 YYREEE (reference sequence). V was clipped by 4 bases and J by 6 bases; unmatched bases: 8. The CDR3 protein is CASSQRQGAWDTQYF. In DNA, the CDR3 is TGTGCCAGCAGCCAAAGACAGGGGGCTTGGGATACGCAGTATTTT.

The chain couples TRBV6-5 to TRBJ2-5; D call uncertain. CDR1 and CDR2 from the germline V gene are MNHEY and SVGAGI. The CDR3 spans 11 residues. Deletions cut 6 bases from V and 1 base from J, with 3 bases between. CDR3 sequence (DNA): TGTGCCAGCAGGGCCCAAGAGACCCAGTACTTC. Translating gives CASRAQETQYF.

This rearrangement joins TRBV29-1 to TRBJ2-3; 13 nucleotides line up with TRBD2. J gave up 0 bases and V 6 bases, and 3 bases lay outside the gene matches. The CDR3 is made up of 15 amino acids. Germline-derived CDR1 and CDR2 are SQVTM and ANQGSEA. In DNA, the CDR3 is TGCAGCGTCGTACTAGCGGGGGGGAGCACAGATACGCAGTATTTT. Translation: CSVVLAGGSTDTQYF.

This clone was seen more than once but under ten times. The CDR3 DNA sequence: TGCAGTGCTAGTGACAGGGTGACTCCTGGAAACACCATATATTTT. Protein product: CSASDRVTPGNTIYF. V is TRBV20-1 and J is TRBJ1-3; 7 bases line up with TRBD1. The germline CDR1 and CDR2 sequences are DFQATT and SNEGSKA (reference sequence). V dropped 3 bases and J dropped 2; count of bases not matched to a gene: 7. The CDR3 consists of 15 residues.

This clone has just a few counts. The rearrangement joins TRBV7-6 to TRBJ2-2; D is perhaps TRBD1 (6 bases). CDR3 size: 16 residues. V lost 7 bases and J lost 6, with 21 bases in between. The germline V gene has CDR1 SGHVS and CDR2 FNYEAQ. Here the CDR3 reads CASTLAQGRVSGELFF. Here the CDR3 DNA reads TGTGCCAGCACCCTGGCCCAGGGGCGCGTATCCGGGGAGCTGTTTTTT.

This clone has just one count. One end of the junction varies from germline; a read error may be responsible. This chain's CDR3 is CASSGQGSISW. The CDR3 DNA reads TGTGCCAGCAGTGGACAGGGCAGCATCAGTTGG. The J gene is TRBJ2-3, the V gene TRBV25-1; 7 nucleotides align to TRBD1. The CDR3 loop spans 11 amino acids. Germline V CDR1 and CDR2: MGHDK, SYGVNS.

This chain joins TRBV24-1 and TRBJ2-3; TRBD1 is a possible D gene (6 bases). V lost 4 bases and J 1 base, leaving 17 bases between the germline ends. The CDR3 is 17 amino acids. Germline CDR1 KGHDR, CDR2 SFDVKD. The CDR3 DNA follows: TGTGCCACCAGTGACCCGGGTGACAGGCCGGGCACAGATACGCAGTATTTT. Amino acid sequence: CATSDPGDRPGTDTQYF.

This CDR3 reads CASTSGSVKNEKLFF. The DNA for the CDR3 is TGTGCCAGTACGAGCGGGAGTGTCAAAAATGAAAAACTGTTTTTT. The rearrangement uses TRBV7-9 and TRBJ1-4; D not resolved. Germline V CDR1 and CDR2: SEHNR, FQNEAQ (reference sequence). The CDR3 extends over 15 amino acids. Trimming pared 9 bases from V and 5 bases from J, leaving 19 bases between.

The rearrangement uses TRBV9 and TRBJ1-1, with 10 positions matching TRBD1. V was pared by 3 bases and J by 3 bases, with 8 bases of the junction left unmatched. The CDR3 contains 16 residues. The germline gives CDR1 SGDLS, CDR2 YYNGEE. The CDR3 DNA reads as TGTGCCAGCAGCGAAAGTGGGGGGACAGGGGACACTGAAGCTTTCTTT. This codes for CASSESGGTGDTEAFF.

A single count supports this clone. The chain carries TRBV9 and TRBJ1-6, with TRBD1 matching over 7 bases. Germline lookup yields CDR1 SGDLS and CDR2 YYNGEE. The CDR3 extends over 14 amino acids. Trimming at V came to 3 bases and at J to 9 bases, leaving 6 bases not matched to a gene. Here the CDR3 DNA reads TGTGCCAGCAGCGAGACAGGGACTGGTTCACCCCTCCACTTT. Protein: CASSETGTGSPLHF.

The table lists this clone with a few counts. V is TRBV5-1 and J is TRBJ1-2; 10 nucleotides match TRBD1. The germline V gene encodes CDR1 SGHRS and CDR2 YFSETQ. CDR3 size: 17 residues. V dropped 0 bases and J dropped 4; count of bases not matched to a gene: 9. CDR3 DNA: TGCGCCAGCAGCTTGGGTGGGACAGGGGCTCTCCTCTATGGCTACACCTTC. It is translated as CASSLGGTGALLYGYTF. Variable domain in full (rest from reference TRBV5-1 and TRBJ1-2): KAGVTQTPRYLIKTRGQQVTLSCSPISGHRSVSWYQQTPGQGLQFLFEYFSETQRNKGNFPGRFSGRQFSNSRSEMNVSTLELGDSALYLCASSLGGTGALLYGYTFGSGTRLTVV.